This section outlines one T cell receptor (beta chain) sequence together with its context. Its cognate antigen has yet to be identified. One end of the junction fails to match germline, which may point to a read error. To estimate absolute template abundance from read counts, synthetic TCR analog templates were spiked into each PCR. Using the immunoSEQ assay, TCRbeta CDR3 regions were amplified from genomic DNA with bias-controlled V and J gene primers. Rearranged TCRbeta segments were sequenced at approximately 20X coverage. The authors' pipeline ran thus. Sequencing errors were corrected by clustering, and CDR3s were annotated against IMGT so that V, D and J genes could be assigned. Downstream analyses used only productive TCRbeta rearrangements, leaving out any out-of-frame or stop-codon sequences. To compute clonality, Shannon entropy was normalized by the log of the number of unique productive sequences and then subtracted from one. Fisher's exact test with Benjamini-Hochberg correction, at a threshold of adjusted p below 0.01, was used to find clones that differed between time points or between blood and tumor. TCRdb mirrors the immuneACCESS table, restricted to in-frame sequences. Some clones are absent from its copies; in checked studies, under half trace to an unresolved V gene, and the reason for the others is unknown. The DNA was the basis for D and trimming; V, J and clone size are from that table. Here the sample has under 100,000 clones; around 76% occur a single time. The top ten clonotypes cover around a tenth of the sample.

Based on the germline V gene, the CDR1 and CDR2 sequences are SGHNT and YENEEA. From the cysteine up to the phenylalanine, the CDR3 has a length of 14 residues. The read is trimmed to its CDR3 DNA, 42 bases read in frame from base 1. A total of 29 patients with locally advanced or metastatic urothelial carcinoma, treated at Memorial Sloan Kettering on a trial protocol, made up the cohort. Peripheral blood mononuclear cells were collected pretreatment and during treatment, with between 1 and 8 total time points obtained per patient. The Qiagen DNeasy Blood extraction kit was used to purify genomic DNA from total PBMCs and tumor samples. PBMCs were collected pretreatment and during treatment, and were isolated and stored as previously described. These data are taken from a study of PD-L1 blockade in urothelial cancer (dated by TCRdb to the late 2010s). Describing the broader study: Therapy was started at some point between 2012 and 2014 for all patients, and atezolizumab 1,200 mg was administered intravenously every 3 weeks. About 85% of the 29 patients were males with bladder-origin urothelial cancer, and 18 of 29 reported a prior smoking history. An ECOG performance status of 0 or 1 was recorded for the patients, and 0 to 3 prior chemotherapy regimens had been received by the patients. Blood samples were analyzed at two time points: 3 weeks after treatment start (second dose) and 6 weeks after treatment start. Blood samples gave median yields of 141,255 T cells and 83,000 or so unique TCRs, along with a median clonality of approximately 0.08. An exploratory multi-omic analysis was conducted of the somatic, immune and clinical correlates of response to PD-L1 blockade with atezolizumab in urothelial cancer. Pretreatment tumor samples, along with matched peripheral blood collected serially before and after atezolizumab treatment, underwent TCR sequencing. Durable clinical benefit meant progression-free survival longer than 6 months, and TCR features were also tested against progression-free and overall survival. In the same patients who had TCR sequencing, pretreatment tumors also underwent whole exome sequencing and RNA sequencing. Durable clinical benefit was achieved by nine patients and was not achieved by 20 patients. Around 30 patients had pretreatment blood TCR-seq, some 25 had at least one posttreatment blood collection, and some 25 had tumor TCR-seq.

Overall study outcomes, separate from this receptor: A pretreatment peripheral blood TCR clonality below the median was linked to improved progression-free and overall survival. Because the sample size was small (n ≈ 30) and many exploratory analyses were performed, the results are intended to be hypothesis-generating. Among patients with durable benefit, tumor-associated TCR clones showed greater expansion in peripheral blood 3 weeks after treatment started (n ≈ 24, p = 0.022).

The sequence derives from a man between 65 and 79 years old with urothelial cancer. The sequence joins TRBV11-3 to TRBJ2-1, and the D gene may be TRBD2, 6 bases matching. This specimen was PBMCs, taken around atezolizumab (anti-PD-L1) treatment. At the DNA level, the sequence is TGTGCCAGCAGCTTAGTTTCGGGCGGGAACGAGCTGTTCTTC. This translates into CASSLVSGGNELFF.